Following are 17 T cell receptor beta chains from one sample sequenced in a study of blood T cell repertoires in COVID-19. The data were produced by immunoSEQ multiplex PCR, yet TCRdb's version contains in-frame clones alone and is incomplete. The table has about 79,000 clones, about 87% seen once; the top ten hold roughly 4.4%. The material sequenced was peripheral blood. These receptors all stem from a man aged 50 to 60 with active COVID-19.

The chain employs TRBV12-3 or TRBV12-4 and TRBJ2-7, with 8 bases lining up with TRBD2. The CDR3 runs to 12 residues. V shed 2 bases, J shed 13 bases, and the junction held 7 bases outside the gene matches. CDR3 in amino acids: CASSLPGGPFYF. CDR3 in DNA: TGTGCCAGCAGTTTACCGGGGGGGCCGTTTTACTTC.

The gene calls are TRBV4-1 and TRBJ1-1; D is ambiguous. Germline CDR1 is MGHRA and CDR2 is YSYEKL. This CDR3 spans 14 amino acids. Trimming took off 0 bases at V and 1 base at J, with 6 bases between the two ends. Here the CDR3 reads CASSQDPGNTEAFF. DNA for the CDR3: TGCGCCAGCAGCCAAGACCCAGGGAACACTGAAGCTTTCTTT.

This chain uses TRBV10-3 with TRBJ2-7, with 8 nucleotides matching TRBD2. The CDR3 is 18 residues long. Germline V lookup: CDR1 ENHRY, CDR2 SYGVKD. The ends lost 2 bases at V and 1 base at J; junction bases unmatched: 13. CDR3 residues: CAISERRSPGGRSYEQYF. CDR3 bases: TGTGCCATCAGTGAGCGCCGCTCCCCGGGCGGGAGGTCCTACGAGCAGTACTTC.

As for this clone: The junction does not match germline at one end; this may be a read error. The CDR3 sequence is CASGWGGDPAVF. The CDR3 DNA follows: TGTGCTAGTGGTTGGGGGGGGGACCCAGCGGTTTTT. V usage is TRBV12-5 and J usage is TRBJ1-4; the D gene is possibly TRBD1 (5 bases). The length of the CDR3 is 12 residues. The germline V gene has CDR1 LGHNT and CDR2 FRNRAP.

V usage is TRBV2 and J usage is TRBJ1-1; no clear D. V lost 6 bases, J lost 4 bases, and 15 bases lay in between. The CDR3 consists of 14 residues. Germline V gene lookup returns CDR1 SNHLY and CDR2 FYNNEI. CDR3 sequence (DNA): TGTGCCAGCAGCGTAATTACAGTGGGCACTGAAGCTTTCTTT. Residues: CASSVITVGTEAFF.

This chain connects TRBV19 to TRBJ2-5; 8 bases are a match to TRBD1. V shed 5 bases, J shed 9 bases, and the junction held 11 bases outside the gene matches. There are 14 residues in the CDR3. Germline V gene data show CDR1 as LNHDA and CDR2 as SQIVND (reference sequence). The CDR3 nucleotides are TGTGCCAGTAGTGATCAGGGGGCATCAAGACCCCAGTACTTC. It encodes CASSDQGASRPQYF.

This rearrangement joins TRBV5-4 to TRBJ2-4, with TRBD1 identical over 10 bases. Germline lookup yields CDR1 SGHNT and CDR2 YYREEE (reference sequence). The CDR3 is 15 amino acids. J lost 5 bases, V lost 0 bases, and 2 bases had no gene match. The CDR3 protein is CASSLDGQGENIQYF. The CDR3 nucleotides read TGTGCCAGCAGCTTGGACGGACAGGGGGAAAACATTCAGTACTTC.

This clone was counted a single time. J is TRBJ1-5 and V is TRBV19; maybe TRBD1 (5 bases). The germline CDR1 and CDR2 sequences are LNHDA and SQIVND (reference sequence). This CDR3 region has 18 residues. Trimming pared 3 bases from V and 0 bases from J, leaving 18 bases between. CDR3 loop: CASSIGGEFYDSNQPQHF. The DNA for the CDR3 is TGTGCCAGTAGTATTGGGGGGGAGTTTTATGATAGCAATCAGCCCCAGCATTTT. Variable domain in full (rest from reference TRBV19 and TRBJ1-5): DGGITQSPKYLFRKEGQNVTLSCEQNLNHDAMYWYRQDPGQGLRLIYYSQIVNDFQKGDIAEGYSVSREKKESFPLTVTSAQKNPTAFYLCASSIGGEFYDSNQPQHFGDGTRLSIL.

CDR3 sequence: CASSSPNGYGYTF. DNA of the CDR3: TGTGCCAGCAGCTCCCCCAACGGGTATGGCTACACCTTC. The V call is TRBV7-9, the J call TRBJ1-2; no clear D. The CDR3 has 13 residues. V shed 4 bases and J shed 5 bases, with 11 bases lying between them. Germline V gives CDR1 SEHNR, CDR2 FQNEAQ (reference sequence).

The chain couples TRBV11-3 to TRBJ2-1, with 8 positions matching TRBD1. Germline CDR1 reads SGHNT; CDR2 reads YENEEA. This CDR3 is 16 amino acids long. J lost 3 bases, V lost 5 bases, and 9 bases had no gene match. Written as DNA, the CDR3 is TGTGCCAGCAGCAGCCGGGGACAGGAGAACTACAATGAGCAGTTCTTC. Translation gives CASSSRGQENYNEQFF. Full variable domain (outside the CDR3, taken from reference TRBV11-3 and TRBJ2-1): EAGVVQSPRYKIIEKKQPVAFWCNPISGHNTLYWYLQNLGQGPELLIRYENEEAVDDSQLPKDRFSAERLKGVDSTLKIQPAELGDSAVYLCASSSRGQENYNEQFFGPGTRLTVL.

This clone was found once. The chain links TRBV10-3 to TRBJ2-3; D not certain. This CDR3 is built from 15 residues. Germline V gene data show CDR1 as ENHRY and CDR2 as SYGVKD. The V gene lost 2 bases and the J gene lost 1 base, with 10 bases spanning the gap. This chain's CDR3 is CAISEIKPGTDTQYF. CDR3 sequence (DNA): TGTGCCATCAGTGAGATAAAGCCTGGCACAGATACGCAGTATTTT.

V is TRBV25-1 and J is TRBJ1-4, with a weak D call TRBD1 (5 bases). The CDR3 is 14 amino acids. Germline V gene sequence: CDR1 MGHDK, CDR2 SYGVNS. Trimming shortened V by 7 bases and J by 5 bases, and 14 bases separated the two germline ends. CDR3 nucleotide sequence: TGTGCCAGCAAATCGACAGCCTCCAATGAAAAACTGTTTTTT. Translating it yields CASKSTASNEKLFF.

This chain joins TRBV6-4 and TRBJ2-2, with a weak D call TRBD2 (5 bases). The CDR3 contains 13 residues. Trimming took 0 bases from V and 7 from J, leaving 6 bases between them. Germline loops: CDR1 MRHNA, CDR2 SNTAGT. The CDR3 DNA reads TGTGCCAGCAGTGACTCGGGAGTCGGGGAGCTGTTTTTT. Translation gives CASSDSGVGELFF.

The chain carries TRBV12-3 or TRBV12-4 and TRBJ1-2, with D possibly TRBD1 on 5 matching bases. The CDR3 runs to 12 residues. Deletions cut 4 bases from V and 10 bases from J, with 13 bases between. The CDR3 here is CASSSSGLTYTF. The DNA of the CDR3 is TGTGCCAGCAGTTCCTCAGGGTTGACCTACACCTTC.

The chain is built from TRBV15 and TRBJ1-3; the D is unclear. The CDR3 has 14 amino acids. The V and J ends lost 0 bases and 1 base respectively, with 4 bases between them. In germline, CDR1 is LNHNV, CDR2 YYDKDF (reference sequence). CDR3 residues: CATSRDPSGNTIYF. In nucleotides, the CDR3 is TGTGCCACCAGCAGAGATCCATCTGGAAACACCATATATTTT.

This CDR3 is CASSLGATETQYF. The CDR3 DNA reads as TGCGCCAGCAGCTTGGGGGCCACCGAGACCCAGTACTTC. The V call is TRBV5-1, the J call TRBJ2-5; D gene uncertain. The CDR3 is 13 residues long. V was shortened by 0 bases and J by 5 bases, with 8 bases between the two germline ends. Germline V gives CDR1 SGHRS, CDR2 YFSETQ.

This clone appeared a few times. This chain uses TRBV2 with TRBJ2-1, with D possibly TRBD1 on 6 matching bases. This CDR3 region has 13 residues. V was trimmed by 4 bases and J by 7 bases, leaving 11 bases between them. Germline CDR1 and CDR2: SNHLY and FYNNEI. The CDR3 sequence is CASSGTAGNEQFF. Written as DNA, the CDR3 is TGTGCCAGCAGTGGGACAGCCGGGAATGAGCAGTTCTTC.